The TCR beta chain under discussion was sequenced for a study of cytomegalovirus exposure and HLA in healthy donors. Overall study results and limits: The majority of TCR sequences were rare, yet some public TCRs appeared in many donors.

Regarding this clone: Antigen unknown.

Looked up from germline, CDR1 is ENHRY and CDR2 is SYGVKD. The V end was cut by 5 bases, the J end by 6 bases, with 13 bases between. The CDR3 totals 13 residues. The PCR had 60 Vbeta and 13 Jbeta primers. Produced via immunoSEQ multiplex PCR; TCRdb's table is partial and in-frame only. The repertoire consists of some 120,000 clones, with 83% occurring once and the leading ten covering around 20%. The TCR comes from a man between 18 and 29 years old in good health and CMV-seropositive. The sequenced material came from PBMCs. The V call is TRBV10-3, the J call TRBJ1-2; unclear D gene. The CDR3 DNA reads TGTGCCATCAGTCCTTCCGGGAGAGATGGCTACACCTTC. Encoded protein: CAISPSGRDGYTF.